Each of the 15 T cell receptor beta chains below was sequenced from the same sample in a study of T cells in Graves' hyperthyroidism and ophthalmopathy. Authors of the study amplified TCR beta CDR3 regions from RNA transcripts. The study used the HTBI primer set for a first-round RT-PCR of the TCR CDR3. A single record per CDR3 protein comes from TCRdb applying MiXCR to the multiplex PCR reads. This table has around 760,000 distinct CDR3 sequences, approximately 40% appearing once. The sample was blood. The origin of the receptors is a woman aged 40 to 55 with Graves' hyperthyroidism.

This clonotype was recorded a few times. The V and J genes are TRBV7-2 and TRBJ1-2, with TRBD1 matching 7 bases. Germline loops: CDR1 SGHTA, CDR2 FQGNSA. The CDR3 is 14 residues long. V lost 3 bases to trimming and J lost 6 bases; unmatched junction nucleotides: 7. For the CDR3, the DNA is TGTGCCAGCAGCTTCGACCAGGGGGTAAATGGCTACACCTTC. This gives the protein CASSFDQGVNGYTF.

The gene calls are TRBV12-3 or TRBV12-4 and TRBJ1-2; D is perhaps TRBD1 (5 bases). Trimming cost V 6 bases and J 7 bases, with 15 bases left between them. This CDR3 region has 13 residues. CDR3 DNA: TGTGCCAGCAGATCCGGGGCTTGGGGTGGCTACACCTTC. This encodes CASRSGAWGGYTF.

This clonotype was seen more than once but under ten times. The chain links TRBV5-5 to TRBJ1-2, with D tentatively TRBD1 (6 bases). The germline gives CDR1 SGHKS, CDR2 YYEKEE (reference sequence). This CDR3 has 16 residues. Trimming removed 4 bases at V and 3 bases at J, with 19 bases between. The CDR3 region is CASSPYSLTGHYGYTF. The CDR3 DNA sequence: TGTGCCAGCAGCCCCTACTCGTTAACAGGGCACTATGGCTACACCTTC.

With regard to this clonotype: This could be a read error, since a much larger clone is one nucleotide away. The V call is TRBV7-2, the J call TRBJ1-6; tentative D call: TRBD1 (6 bases). Germline CDR1 SGHTA, CDR2 FQGNSA. The CDR3 is made up of 15 amino acids. CDR3 sequence: CAGRPPGQPNSPLHF. DNA for the CDR3: TGTGCCGGCAGACCCCCCGGACAGCCTAATTCACCCCTCCACTTT.

This clonotype was counted at least ten times. J is TRBJ1-1 and V is TRBV7-9; D gene ambiguous. The CDR3 totals 13 residues. From germline, CDR1 is SEHNR and CDR2 FQNEAQ (reference sequence). V lost 6 bases and J lost 4, with 12 bases in between. CDR3 nucleotide sequence: TGTGCCAGCAGTATGGAGGAAGGCACTGAAGCTTTCTTT. This encodes CASSMEEGTEAFF.

As for this clonotype: The missing conserved phenylalanine or tryptophan at the end of this CDR3 makes a read error likely. The chain joins TRBV20-1 to TRBJ1-1, with unresolved D. CDR3 size: 14 residues. The germline V and J ends were trimmed by 5 bases and 5 bases, with 18 bases remaining between them. Germline CDR1 reads DFQATT; CDR2 reads SNEGSKA (reference sequence). The CDR3 sequence: CSAREKGAYTEAFL. The CDR3 DNA reads as TGCAGTGCTCGGGAGAAGGGTGCTTATACTGAAGCTTTCCTT.

Worth noting for this clonotype: At one end, the junction sequence differs from germline, possibly due to a read error. The rearrangement joins TRBV7-9 to TRBJ2-5, with 10 bases fitting TRBD1. There are 16 residues in the CDR3. Germline V gene lookup returns CDR1 SEHNR and CDR2 FQNEAQ (reference sequence). The CDR3 DNA sequence: TGTGCCAGCAGCTTATACGGACAGGGGGGACAAGAGGCCCAGTACTTC. Residues: CASSLYGQGGQEAQYF.

This clonotype came up many times. The V gene is TRBV7-2, the J gene TRBJ1-2; no clear D gene. V was clipped by 1 base and J by 5 bases, with 11 bases between them. The CDR3 totals 14 residues. The germline V gene has CDR1 SGHTA and CDR2 FQGNSA. The DNA for the CDR3 is TGTGCCAGCAGCTTAGGTAGGGCCAGTTATGGCTACACCTTC. Protein sequence: CASSLGRASYGYTF.

The table lists this clonotype with a few counts. Germline and junction disagree at one end, which may indicate a read error. The chain is built from TRBV5-1 and TRBJ1-1, with D unresolved. The length of the CDR3 is 15 residues. In germline, CDR1 is SGHRS, CDR2 YFSETQ. The CDR3 loop is CASSYGRPGSTEAFF. The CDR3 nucleotides are TGTGCCAGCAGCTATGGACGGCCCGGCAGCACTGAAGCTTTCTTT.

With respect to this clonotype: At one boundary the junction diverges from the germline segment, which might be a read error. CDR3 protein: CSVRIGGSYGQYF. CDR3 DNA: TGCAGCGTTCGAATCGGGGGATCCTACGGGCAGTACTTC. V gene TRBV29-1 combines with J gene TRBJ2-7, with D tentatively TRBD2 (6 bases). Per germline, CDR1 SQVTM and CDR2 ANQGSEA. The CDR3 sequence is 13 residues long.

The table lists this clonotype with a few counts. The chain is built from TRBV7-9 and TRBJ1-5; tentatively, D is TRBD1 (5 bases). V was clipped by 6 bases and J by 2 bases, with 14 bases between them. The germline CDR1 and CDR2 sequences are SEHNR and FQNEAQ (reference sequence). The CDR3 covers 15 residues. The CDR3 DNA reads as TGTGCCAGCAGTTCACAATCGGGGCGCAATCAGCCCCAGCATTTT. Translation gives CASSSQSGRNQPQHF.

This clonotype occurred many times. The gene calls are TRBV5-6 and TRBJ1-3; 9 bases fit TRBD1. From germline, CDR1 is SGHDT and CDR2 YYEEEE. With V trimmed by 2 bases and J by 7 bases, 4 bases remained unmatched. CDR3 length equals 14 residues. The CDR3 coding sequence is TGTGCCAGCAGCTTACAGGGGGCGATGAACACCATATATTTT. Protein product: CASSLQGAMNTIYF. Filled out from reference TRBV5-6 and TRBJ1-3, the complete variable domain reads DAGVTQSPTHLIKTRGQQVTLRCSPKSGHDTVSWYQQALGQGPQFIFQYYEEEERQRGNFPDRFSGHQFPNYSSELNVNALLLGDSALYLCASSLQGAMNTIYFGEGSWLTVV.

In this sample, this clonotype turned up many times. The genes are TRBV29-1 and TRBJ1-1, with no clear D. Per the germline V gene, CDR1 is SQVTM and CDR2 is ANQGSEA. The CDR3 has 13 amino acids. Trimming shortened V by 0 bases and J by 1 base, and 6 bases separated the two germline ends. CDR3 DNA: TGCAGCGTTGAAGAAACAGAGAACACTGAAGCTTTCTTT. It encodes CSVEETENTEAFF.

This clonotype appeared many times. The chain has TRBV14 and TRBJ1-3; D uncertain. Germline lookup yields CDR1 SGHDN and CDR2 FVKESK. The germline V and J ends were trimmed by 0 bases and 3 bases, with 9 bases remaining between them. CDR3 size: 15 residues. The CDR3 nucleotides read TGTGCCAGCAGCCAAGATTCGGCGAATGGAAACACCATATATTTT. Amino acid sequence: CASSQDSANGNTIYF. Variable domain in full (rest from reference TRBV14 and TRBJ1-3): EAGVTQFPSHSVIEKGQTVTLRCDPISGHDNLYWYRRVMGKEIKFLLHFVKESKQDESGMPNNRFLAERTGGTYSTLKVQPAELEDSGVYFCASSQDSANGNTIYFGEGSWLTVV.

A note on this clonotype: This may stem from a read error, because a much larger clone lies one nucleotide away. The rearrangement uses TRBV15 and TRBJ1-5; D is ambiguous. This CDR3 is 12 amino acids long. Trimming stripped 5 bases from V and 9 bases from J, with 11 bases between. The germline V gene encodes CDR1 LNHNV and CDR2 YYDKDF (reference sequence). As DNA, the CDR3 is TGTGCCACCAGCCCGCTTTCAGGGCCCCAGCATTTT. Protein product: CATSPLSGPQHF.